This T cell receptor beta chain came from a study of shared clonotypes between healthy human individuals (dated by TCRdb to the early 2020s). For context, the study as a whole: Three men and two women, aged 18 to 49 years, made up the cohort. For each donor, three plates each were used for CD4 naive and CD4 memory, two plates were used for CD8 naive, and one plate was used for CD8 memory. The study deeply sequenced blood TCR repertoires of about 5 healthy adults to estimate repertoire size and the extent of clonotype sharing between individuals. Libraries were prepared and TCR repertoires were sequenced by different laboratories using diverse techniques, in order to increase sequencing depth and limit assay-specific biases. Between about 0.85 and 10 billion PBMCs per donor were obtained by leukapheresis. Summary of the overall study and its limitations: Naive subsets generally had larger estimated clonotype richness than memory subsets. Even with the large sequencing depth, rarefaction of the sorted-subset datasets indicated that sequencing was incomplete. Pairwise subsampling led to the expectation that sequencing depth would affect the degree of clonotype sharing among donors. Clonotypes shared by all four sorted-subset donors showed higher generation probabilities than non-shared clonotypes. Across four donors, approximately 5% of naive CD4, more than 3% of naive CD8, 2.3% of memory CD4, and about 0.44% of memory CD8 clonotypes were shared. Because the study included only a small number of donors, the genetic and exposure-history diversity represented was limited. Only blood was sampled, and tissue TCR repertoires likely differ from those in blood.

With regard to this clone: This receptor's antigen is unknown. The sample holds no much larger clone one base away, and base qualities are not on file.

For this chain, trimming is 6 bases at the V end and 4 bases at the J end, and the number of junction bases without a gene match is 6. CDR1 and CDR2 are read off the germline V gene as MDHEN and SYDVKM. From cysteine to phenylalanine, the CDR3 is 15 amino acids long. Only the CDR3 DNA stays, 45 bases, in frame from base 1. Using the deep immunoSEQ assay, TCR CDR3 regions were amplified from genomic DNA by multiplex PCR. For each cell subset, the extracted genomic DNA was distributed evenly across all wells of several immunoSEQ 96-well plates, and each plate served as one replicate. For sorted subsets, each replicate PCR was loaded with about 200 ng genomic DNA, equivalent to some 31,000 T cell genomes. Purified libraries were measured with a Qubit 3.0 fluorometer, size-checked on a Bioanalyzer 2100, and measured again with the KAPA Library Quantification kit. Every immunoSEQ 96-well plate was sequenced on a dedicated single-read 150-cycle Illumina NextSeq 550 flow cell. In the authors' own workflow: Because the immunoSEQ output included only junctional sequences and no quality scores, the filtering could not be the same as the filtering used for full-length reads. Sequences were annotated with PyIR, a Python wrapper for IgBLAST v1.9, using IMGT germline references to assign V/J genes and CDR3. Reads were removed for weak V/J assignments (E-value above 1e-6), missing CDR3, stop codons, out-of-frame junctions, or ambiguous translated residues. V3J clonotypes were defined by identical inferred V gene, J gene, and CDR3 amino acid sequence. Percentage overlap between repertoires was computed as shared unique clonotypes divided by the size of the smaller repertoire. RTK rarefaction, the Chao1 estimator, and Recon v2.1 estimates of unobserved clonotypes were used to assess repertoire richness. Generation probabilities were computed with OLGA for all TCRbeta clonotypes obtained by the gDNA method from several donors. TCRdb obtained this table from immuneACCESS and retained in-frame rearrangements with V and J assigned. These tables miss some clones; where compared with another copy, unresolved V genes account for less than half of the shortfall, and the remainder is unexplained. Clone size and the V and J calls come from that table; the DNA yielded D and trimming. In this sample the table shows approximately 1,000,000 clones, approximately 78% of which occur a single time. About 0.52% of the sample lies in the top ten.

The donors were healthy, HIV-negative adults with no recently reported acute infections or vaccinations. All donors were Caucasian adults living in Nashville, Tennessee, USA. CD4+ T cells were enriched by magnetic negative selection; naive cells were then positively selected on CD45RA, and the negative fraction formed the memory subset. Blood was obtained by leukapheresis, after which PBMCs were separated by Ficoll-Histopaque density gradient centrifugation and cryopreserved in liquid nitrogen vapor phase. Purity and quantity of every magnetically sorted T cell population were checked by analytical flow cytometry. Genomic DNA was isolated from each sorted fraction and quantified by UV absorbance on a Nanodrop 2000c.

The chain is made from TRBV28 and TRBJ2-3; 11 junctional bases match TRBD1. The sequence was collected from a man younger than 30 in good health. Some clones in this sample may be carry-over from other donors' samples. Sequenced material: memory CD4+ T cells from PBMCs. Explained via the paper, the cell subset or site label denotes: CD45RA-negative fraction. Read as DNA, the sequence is TGTGCCAGCAGACCACCGGGACAGGGGGCAGATACGCAGTATTTT. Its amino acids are CASRPPGQGADTQYF. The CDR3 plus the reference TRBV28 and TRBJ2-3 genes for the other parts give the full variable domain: DVKVTQSSRYLVKRTGEKVFLECVQDMDHENMFWYRQDPGLGLRLIYFSYDVKMKEKGDIPEGYSVSREKKERFSLILESASTNQTSMYLCASRPPGQGADTQYFGPGTRLTVL.